What follows are 29 T cell receptor beta chains derived from one specimen sequenced in a study of cytotoxic CD8 clonotypes in ibrutinib-treated CLL. Measured with immunoSEQ multiplex PCR; TCRdb has only the in-frame clones, and not every one. The data contain tens of thousands of clones, 56% of them singletons. The source material was PBMCs, sampled after 24 months of ibrutinib treatment. The receptors originated from a human donor with chronic lymphocytic leukemia.

The chain joins TRBV11-2 to TRBJ1-5; D is uncertain. V lost 0 bases to trimming and J lost 9 bases, with 9 bases between them. This CDR3 contains 13 residues. CDR1 is SGHAT, CDR2 FQNNGV, per germline. For the CDR3, the DNA is TGTGCCAGCAGCTTAGATTCAGGACTGCCCCAGCATTTT. It encodes CASSLDSGLPQHF.

J is TRBJ1-2 and V is TRBV11-2; D may be TRBD1 (5 bases). V lost 4 bases to trimming and J lost 4 bases, with 13 bases between them. Germline V CDR1 and CDR2: SGHAT, FQNNGV. The CDR3 totals 14 residues. The CDR3 nucleotides read TGTGCCAGCAGCTCTCCCGGGGGGTCCTATGGCTACACCTTC. Translation gives CASSSPGGSYGYTF.

This sequence joins TRBV19 and TRBJ2-5; 8 bases match TRBD1. With V trimmed by 3 bases and J by 5 bases, 8 bases remained unmatched. Germline V gene lookup returns CDR1 LNHDA and CDR2 SQIVND (reference sequence). There are 15 residues in the CDR3. The CDR3 bases are TGTGCCAGTAGTATGGGCCAGGGGGCGGCGGAGACCCAGTACTTC. Its translation is CASSMGQGAAETQYF.

A single count supports this clone. This chain joins TRBV5-6 and TRBJ1-6; D may be TRBD1 (5 bases). The V and J ends lost 4 bases and 10 bases respectively, with 15 bases between them. The germline V gene encodes CDR1 SGHDT and CDR2 YYEEEE. The CDR3 runs 14 residues. CDR3 sequence (DNA): TGTGCCAGCAGCGCATGGGCAGGGAGATCACCCCTCCACTTT. Translating gives CASSAWAGRSPLHF.

The genes are TRBV7-8 and TRBJ1-5, with 7 bases matching TRBD1. The J segment lost 9 bases and the V segment lost 5 bases, leaving 13 bases of the junction unmatched. CDR3 size: 15 residues. The germline V gene has CDR1 SGHVS and CDR2 FQNEAQ. CDR3 nucleotide sequence: TGTGCCAGCAGCCGGTTTTTACAGGGGAGTGCGCCCCAGCATTTT. This translates into CASSRFLQGSAPQHF.

This clone was observed many times. The J gene is TRBJ2-5, the V gene TRBV28; 9 bases line up with TRBD1. CDR1 and CDR2 from the germline V gene are MDHEN and SYDVKM. After removal of 2 bases from V and 5 bases from J, the junction contained 3 bases not matched to a gene. CDR3 size: 14 residues. CDR3 sequence reads: CASSLRDRAETQYF. The CDR3 DNA reads TGTGCCAGCAGTTTAAGGGACAGGGCGGAGACCCAGTACTTC.

The gene calls are TRBV2 and TRBJ2-2, with D maybe TRBD2 (7 bases). V lost 7 bases, J lost 4 bases, and 19 bases lay in between. This CDR3 is built from 16 residues. CDR1 is SNHLY and CDR2 is FYNNEI in the germline V gene. CDR3 DNA sequence: TGTGCCAGCACTCCCGCTTGGGGGGGCGGCACCGGGGAGCTGTTTTTT. Amino acid sequence: CASTPAWGGGTGELFF.

The chain is built from TRBV18 and TRBJ1-4; 7 positions match TRBD1. The CDR3 runs 14 residues. J gave up 3 bases and V 8 bases, and 6 bases lay outside the gene matches. In germline, CDR1 is KGHSH, CDR2 LQKENI. The chain's CDR3 is CASPTGTANEKLFF. DNA for the CDR3: TGTGCCAGCCCAACCGGGACAGCTAATGAAAAACTGTTTTTT.

This clone has a handful of counts. V gene TRBV28 combines with J gene TRBJ2-2; unclear D gene. The CDR3 has 13 residues. CDR1 is MDHEN and CDR2 is SYDVKM in the germline V gene. V lost 1 base, J lost 5 bases, and 5 bases lay in between. The CDR3 DNA reads as TGTGCCAGCAGTTTATCCTCGACCGGGGAGCTGTTTTTT. Its translation: CASSLSSTGELFF.

The V call is TRBV5-1, the J call TRBJ1-1; D not certain. Germline-derived CDR1 and CDR2 are SGHRS and YFSETQ. V lost 0 bases, J lost 6 bases, and 15 bases lay in between. This CDR3 has 15 residues. The CDR3 is CASSLEGRLWPEAFF. The CDR3 DNA sequence: TGCGCCAGCAGCTTGGAGGGCCGGTTGTGGCCTGAAGCTTTCTTT.

This clone turned up a few times. The V gene is TRBV5-1, the J gene TRBJ1-5, with D possibly being TRBD1 (6 bases). The CDR3 covers 14 residues. Trimming took off 4 bases at V and 5 bases at J, with 13 bases between the two ends. The germline gives CDR1 SGHRS, CDR2 YFSETQ. CDR3 DNA: TGCGCCAGCAGCCCCGGACAGCCACATCAGCCCCAGCATTTT. Encoded protein: CASSPGQPHQPQHF.

The chain carries TRBV19 and TRBJ2-3, with 14 bases that match TRBD2. The CDR3 loop spans 16 amino acids. Germline V lookup: CDR1 LNHDA, CDR2 SQIVND (reference sequence). J lost 1 base, V lost 5 bases, and 2 bases had no gene match. Here the CDR3 DNA reads TGTGCCAGTAGTGGGGGACTAGCGGGAGGCACAGATACGCAGTATTTT. Its protein product is CASSGGLAGGTDTQYF. Full variable domain (missing parts from reference TRBV19 and TRBJ2-3): DGGITQSPKYLFRKEGQNVTLSCEQNLNHDAMYWYRQDPGQGLRLIYYSQIVNDFQKGDIAEGYSVSREKKESFPLTVTSAQKNPTAFYLCASSGGLAGGTDTQYFGPGTRLTVL.

This rearrangement joins TRBV9 to TRBJ2-7; 10 bases are shared with TRBD2. Trimming took 3 bases from V and 2 from J; bases not matched to a gene: 5. Germline V gives CDR1 SGDLS, CDR2 YYNGEE. The CDR3 sequence is 15 residues long. The CDR3 here is CASSAASGSPYEQYF. The CDR3 DNA reads as TGTGCCAGCAGCGCCGCTAGCGGGAGCCCCTACGAGCAGTACTTC. Looking up the rest from reference TRBV9 and TRBJ2-7 gives the full variable domain: DSGVTQTPKHLITATGQRVTLRCSPRSGDLSVYWYQQSLDQGLQFLIQYYNGEERAKGNILERFSAQQFPDLHSELNLSSLELGDSALYFCASSAASGSPYEQYFGPGTRLTVT.

The J gene is TRBJ2-5, the V gene TRBV7-9; D is tentatively TRBD1 or TRBD2 (5 bases each). The CDR3 has 16 residues. The germline V gene encodes CDR1 SEHNR and CDR2 FQNEAQ (reference sequence). V lost 5 bases and J 5 bases, leaving 21 bases between the germline ends. The CDR3 protein is CASSRIWDPWKETQYF. The CDR3, as DNA: TGTGCCAGCAGCCGAATTTGGGACCCCTGGAAGGAGACCCAGTACTTC.

The rearrangement uses TRBV29-1 and TRBJ1-1, with 9 bases identical to TRBD1. Germline CDR1 reads SQVTM; CDR2 reads ANQGSEA. The CDR3 consists of 14 residues. J lost 4 bases, V lost 6 bases, and 9 bases had no gene match. In DNA, the CDR3 is TGCAGCGTCGCTAGGGGGACAGGGCCCACTGAAGCTTTCTTT. Its protein product is CSVARGTGPTEAFF.

The chain is built from TRBV6-1 and TRBJ1-4, with D maybe TRBD1 (6 bases). Germline V gives CDR1 MNHNS, CDR2 SASEGT. CDR3 length: 15 residues. V lost 0 bases to trimming and J lost 10 bases, with 15 bases between them. In DNA form, the CDR3 reads TGTGCCAGCAGTGAAGCGTACCAGGGGTTTGGAAAACTGTTTTTT. It translates to CASSEAYQGFGKLFF.

The V gene is TRBV4-1, the J gene TRBJ2-1, with a possible D match to TRBD2 (6 bases). V was shortened by 4 bases and J by 4 bases, with 14 bases between the two germline ends. This CDR3 is built from 15 residues. Germline-derived CDR1 and CDR2 are MGHRA and YSYEKL. CDR3 bases: TGCGCCAGCAGCCCTCCGGGGGACTCATACAATGAGCAGTTCTTC. Translating it yields CASSPPGDSYNEQFF.

The chain uses TRBV9 and TRBJ1-3; no definite D call. The CDR3 is 17 residues long. Trimming shortened V by 0 bases and J by 0 bases, and 13 bases separated the two germline ends. Germline loops: CDR1 SGDLS, CDR2 YYNGEE. CDR3 loop: CASSVGGVPLSGNTIYF. The CDR3 region has the DNA TGTGCCAGCAGCGTAGGAGGAGTCCCACTCTCTGGAAACACCATATATTTT. The variable domain in full, completed from reference TRBV9 and TRBJ1-3, reads DSGVTQTPKHLITATGQRVTLRCSPRSGDLSVYWYQQSLDQGLQFLIQYYNGEERAKGNILERFSAQQFPDLHSELNLSSLELGDSALYFCASSVGGVPLSGNTIYFGEGSWLTVV.

As to this clone: Other nucleotide sequences in the sample specify the same CDR3. This sequence joins TRBV7-9 and TRBJ1-2, with D hard to call. The germline CDR1 and CDR2 sequences are SEHNR and FQNEAQ (reference sequence). The CDR3 runs 13 residues. The V end was cut by 1 base, the J end by 7 bases, with 10 bases between. This chain's CDR3 is CASSLDGGSGYTF. In nucleotides, the CDR3 is TGTGCCAGCAGCTTAGACGGCGGAAGTGGCTACACCTTC.

The V gene is TRBV5-1, the J gene TRBJ2-5; 10 positions agree with TRBD2. Trimming cost V 4 bases and J 2 bases; bases outside gene matches: 5. Germline V gene lookup returns CDR1 SGHRS and CDR2 YFSETQ. The length of the CDR3 is 15 residues. CDR3 bases: TGCGCCAGCAGCGTCGCTAGCGGGGGACAAGAGACCCAGTACTTC. This sequence encodes CASSVASGGQETQYF.

The chain recombines TRBV5-6 with TRBJ1-5; a weak D match, TRBD1 (5 bases). The CDR3 sequence is 14 residues long. Germline V gene lookup returns CDR1 SGHDT and CDR2 YYEEEE. Trimming pared 2 bases from V and 0 bases from J, leaving 6 bases between. CDR3 region: CASSFRGSNQPQHF. In DNA form, the CDR3 reads TGTGCCAGCAGCTTTAGGGGTAGCAATCAGCCCCAGCATTTT. The full variable domain, rest sourced from reference TRBV5-6 and TRBJ1-5, is DAGVTQSPTHLIKTRGQQVTLRCSPKSGHDTVSWYQQALGQGPQFIFQYYEEEERQRGNFPDRFSGHQFPNYSSELNVNALLLGDSALYLCASSFRGSNQPQHFGDGTRLSIL.

The gene calls are TRBV6-1 and TRBJ2-3; D is perhaps TRBD1 (5 bases). The CDR3 sequence is 13 residues long. Trimming removed 8 bases from V and 4 bases from J, with 13 bases in between. Germline CDR1 is MNHNS and CDR2 is SASEGT. The CDR3 protein is CASWGSKADTQYF. The CDR3 DNA is TGTGCCAGCTGGGGCAGCAAGGCAGATACGCAGTATTTT.

About this clone: At the DNA level, this CDR3 is encoded by other sequences in the same sample as well. The chain is built from TRBV7-6 and TRBJ2-7; tentatively, D is TRBD2 (5 bases). This CDR3 is built from 13 residues. Germline loops: CDR1 SGHVS, CDR2 FNYEAQ. The ends were cut back, 5 bases at V and 2 bases at J, with 10 bases in the middle. The CDR3: CASSLGEPYEQYV. Written as DNA, the CDR3 is TGTGCCAGCAGCCTTGGGGAGCCCTACGAGCAGTACGTC.

The rearrangement joins TRBV6-6 to TRBJ1-1, with 7 bases aligning to TRBD1. Trimming took 2 bases from V and 5 from J; bases not matched to a gene: 5. CDR1 MNHNY and CDR2 SVGAGI come from the germline V gene (reference sequence). This CDR3 contains 14 residues. For the CDR3, the DNA is TGTGCCAGCAGTTACATGGGACAGAGGACTGAAGCTTTCTTT. Its translation is CASSYMGQRTEAFF.

The chain uses TRBV30 and TRBJ1-2; 8 bases map to TRBD1. There are 14 residues in the CDR3. Losses at the gene ends were 2 bases for V and 1 base for J; bases not matched to a gene: 3. Per germline, CDR1 GTSNPN and CDR2 SVGIG (reference sequence). The CDR3 loop reads CAWSPGQGNYGYTF. CDR3 DNA: TGTGCCTGGAGTCCAGGACAGGGTAACTATGGCTACACCTTC.

This clone appeared a single time. The chain recombines TRBV5-4 with TRBJ2-7; weak D call: TRBD2 (6 bases). CDR1 SGHNT and CDR2 YYREEE come from the germline V gene (reference sequence). V lost 1 base and J 2 bases, leaving 13 bases between the germline ends. The CDR3 loop spans 15 amino acids. CDR3 protein: CASSLWGVVTYEQYF. CDR3 DNA: TGTGCCAGCAGCTTGTGGGGGGTGGTCACCTACGAGCAGTACTTC. The full variable domain, its missing parts supplied by reference TRBV5-4 and TRBJ2-7, is ETGVTQSPTHLIKTRGQQVTLRCSSQSGHNTVSWYQQALGQGPQFIFQYYREEENGRGNFPPRFSGLQFPNYSSELNVNALELDDSALYLCASSLWGVVTYEQYFGPGTRLTVT.

The chain employs TRBV11-2 and TRBJ2-7; either TRBD1 or TRBD2 may supply D (5 bases each). The V and J ends lost 1 base and 3 bases respectively, with 10 bases between them. Germline V gene sequence: CDR1 SGHAT, CDR2 FQNNGV. The CDR3 covers 14 residues. Here the CDR3 reads CASSLGQGVYEQYF. For the CDR3, the DNA is TGTGCCAGCAGCTTAGGTCAGGGAGTCTACGAGCAGTACTTC.

This clone was observed a handful of times. The J gene is TRBJ1-4, the V gene TRBV29-1, with TRBD1 identical over 8 bases. The CDR3 has 15 residues. The J segment lost 8 bases and the V segment lost 5 bases, leaving 13 bases of the junction unmatched. Germline CDR1 reads SQVTM; CDR2 reads ANQGSEA. CDR3 region: CSVKDRATSGEKLFF. In nucleotides, the CDR3 is TGCAGCGTTAAGGACAGGGCCACTTCAGGGGAAAAACTGTTTTTT.

Only a few counts were recorded for this clone. V is TRBV19 and J is TRBJ1-5, with D unresolved. The CDR3 spans 15 residues. Trimming cost V 7 bases and J 6 bases, with 19 bases left between them. Germline V lookup: CDR1 LNHDA, CDR2 SQIVND (reference sequence). CDR3 DNA: TGTGCCAGTACCTTCACTCGGGCCACGGGTCAGCCCCAGCATTTT. Translating gives CASTFTRATGQPQHF.